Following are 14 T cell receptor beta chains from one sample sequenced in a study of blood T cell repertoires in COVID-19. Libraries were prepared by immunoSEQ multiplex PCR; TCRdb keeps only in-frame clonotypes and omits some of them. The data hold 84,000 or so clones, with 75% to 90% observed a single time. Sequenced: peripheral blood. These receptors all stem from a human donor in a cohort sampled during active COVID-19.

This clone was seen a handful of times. Here the CDR3 reads CASSGGYRLGGELFF. The CDR3 nucleotides read TGTGCCAGCAGCGGAGGATACAGGTTGGGCGGGGAGCTGTTTTTT. This sequence joins TRBV9 and TRBJ2-2; D is perhaps TRBD1 (5 bases). Germline CDR1 and CDR2: SGDLS and YYNGEE. Trimming took off 3 bases at V and 7 bases at J, with 16 bases between the two ends. The CDR3 sequence is 15 residues long.

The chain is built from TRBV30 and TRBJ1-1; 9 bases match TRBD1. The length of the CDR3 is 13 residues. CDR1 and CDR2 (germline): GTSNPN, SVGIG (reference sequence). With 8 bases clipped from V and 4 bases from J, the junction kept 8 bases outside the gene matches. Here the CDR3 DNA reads TGTGCCAGCTACAGGGGGCGCGCCACTGAAGCTTTCTTT. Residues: CASYRGRATEAFF.

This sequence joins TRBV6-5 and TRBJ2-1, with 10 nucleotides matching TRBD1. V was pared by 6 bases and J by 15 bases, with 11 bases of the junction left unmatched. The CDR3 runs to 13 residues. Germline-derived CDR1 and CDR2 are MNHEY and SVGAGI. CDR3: CASRAGQGIQWFF. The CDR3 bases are TGTGCCAGCAGAGCGGGACAGGGGATTCAGTGGTTCTTC.

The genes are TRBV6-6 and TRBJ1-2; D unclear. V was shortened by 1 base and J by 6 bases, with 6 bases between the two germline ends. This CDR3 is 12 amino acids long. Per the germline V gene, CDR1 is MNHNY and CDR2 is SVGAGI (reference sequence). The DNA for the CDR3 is TGTGCCAGCAGTTACTACGGGGATGGCTACACCTTC. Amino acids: CASSYYGDGYTF.

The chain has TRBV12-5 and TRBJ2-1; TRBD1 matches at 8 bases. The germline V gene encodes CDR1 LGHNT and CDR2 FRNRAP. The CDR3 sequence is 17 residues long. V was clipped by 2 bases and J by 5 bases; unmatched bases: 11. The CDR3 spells CASGLRTGIGFHNEQFF. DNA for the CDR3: TGTGCTAGTGGTTTGCGGACAGGGATTGGGTTCCACAATGAGCAGTTCTTC.

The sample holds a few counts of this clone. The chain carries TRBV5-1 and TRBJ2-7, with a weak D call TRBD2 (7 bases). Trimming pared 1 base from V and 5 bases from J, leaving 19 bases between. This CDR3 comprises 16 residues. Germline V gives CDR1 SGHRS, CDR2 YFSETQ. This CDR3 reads CASSLIWGGRGNEQYF. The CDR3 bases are TGCGCCAGCAGCTTGATTTGGGGGGGGCGCGGAAACGAGCAGTACTTC.

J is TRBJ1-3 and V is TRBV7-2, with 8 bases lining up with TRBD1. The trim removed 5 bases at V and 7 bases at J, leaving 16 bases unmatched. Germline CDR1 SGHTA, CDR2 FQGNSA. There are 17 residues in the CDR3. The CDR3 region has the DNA TGTGCCAGCAGCCAAGACAGGGGCCGTCGACTCGGGAACACCATATATTTT. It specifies CASSQDRGRRLGNTIYF.

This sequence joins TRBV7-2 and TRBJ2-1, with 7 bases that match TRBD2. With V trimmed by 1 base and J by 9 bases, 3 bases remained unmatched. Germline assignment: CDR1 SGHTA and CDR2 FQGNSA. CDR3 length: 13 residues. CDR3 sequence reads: CASSLVGGAEQFF. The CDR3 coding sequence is TGTGCCAGCAGCTTAGTGGGAGGGGCTGAGCAGTTCTTC.

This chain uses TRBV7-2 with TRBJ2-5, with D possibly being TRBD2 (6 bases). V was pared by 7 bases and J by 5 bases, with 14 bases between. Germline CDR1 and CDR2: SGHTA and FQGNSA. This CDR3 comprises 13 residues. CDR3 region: CASTPFSGETQYF. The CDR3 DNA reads TGTGCCAGCACCCCCTTTAGCGGCGAGACCCAGTACTTC.

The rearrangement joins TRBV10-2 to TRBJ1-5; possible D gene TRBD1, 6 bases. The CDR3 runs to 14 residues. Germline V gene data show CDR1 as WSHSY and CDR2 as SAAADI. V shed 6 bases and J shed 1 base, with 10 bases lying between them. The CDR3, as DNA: TGCGCCAGCAGAGAGGGGGGGAGCAATCAGCCCCAGCATTTT. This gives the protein CASREGGSNQPQHF.

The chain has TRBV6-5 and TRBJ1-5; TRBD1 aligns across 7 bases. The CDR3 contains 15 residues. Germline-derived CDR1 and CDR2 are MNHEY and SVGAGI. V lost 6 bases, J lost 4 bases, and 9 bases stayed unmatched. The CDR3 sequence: CASSPRTGTNQPQHF. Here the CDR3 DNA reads TGTGCCAGCAGCCCCAGGACAGGAACAAATCAGCCCCAGCATTTT.

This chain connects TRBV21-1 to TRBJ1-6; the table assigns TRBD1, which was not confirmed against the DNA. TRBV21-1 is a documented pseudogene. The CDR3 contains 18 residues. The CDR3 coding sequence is TGTGCCAGCAGCAAGTGGGGTCACAGGGGGCACTATAATTCACCCCTCCACTTT. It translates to CASSKWGHRGHYNSPLHF.

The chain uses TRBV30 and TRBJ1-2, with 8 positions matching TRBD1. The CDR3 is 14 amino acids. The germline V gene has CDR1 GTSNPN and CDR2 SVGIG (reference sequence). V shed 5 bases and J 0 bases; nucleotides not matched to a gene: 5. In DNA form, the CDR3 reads TGTGCCTGGGTTGGACAGGGTTCTAACTATGGCTACACCTTC. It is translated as CAWVGQGSNYGYTF.

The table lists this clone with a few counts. CDR3 DNA sequence: TGTGCCTGGAGTATCGGGGGGATAAACTATGGCTACACCTTC. Its protein product is CAWSIGGINYGYTF. V usage is TRBV30 and J usage is TRBJ1-2; possible D gene TRBD1, 5 bases. The CDR3 length is 14 residues. Germline CDR1 reads GTSNPN; CDR2 reads SVGIG (reference sequence). Trimming cost V 2 bases and J 2 bases, with 12 bases left between them.